Described below is a single T cell receptor (beta chain) sequence and its context. The CDR3 runs to 15 residues. Germline CDR1 DFQATT, CDR2 SNEGSKA (reference sequence). V trimming: 6 bases; J trimming: 1 base; junction bases outside the gene matches: 5. TCRdb redid the calling of the reads with MiXCR, one entry per CDR3 protein. The sample holds about 300,000 distinct CDR3 sequences, 9.6% seen once. This sample is drawn from a study of T cell repertoires in cytomegalovirus infection. Study context: TCR beta signatures that were public indicated CMV infection and matching HLA type.

The material sequenced was PBMCs. The sequence derives from a human donor in good health (CMV status not recorded). Some clones in this sample may be carry-over from other donors' samples. The chain joins TRBV20-1 to TRBJ2-5, with 13 bases matching TRBD2. The CDR3 coding sequence is TGCAGTGCCGTGGGACTAGCGGGGAGCCAAGAGACCCAGTACTTC. It codes for CSAVGLAGSQETQYF.